This TCR beta chain was recorded in a study of Graves' ophthalmopathy and Graves' hyperthyroidism. Study-level points and caveats: Among thyroid clonotypes expanded above 0.001 frequency, most also appeared in blood.

Concerning this clonotype itself: Antigen unknown. A much larger clone differs by one base, so this may be a read error.

A follow-up of 18 months without ophthalmopathy meant that hyperthyroidism was stable. In this cohort, patients with other autoimmune diseases, uncontrolled infections, pregnancy or lactation were excluded. Amplification from RNA transcripts yielded the TCR beta CDR3 regions. Amplification began with first-round RT-PCR using HTBI primers, then second-round multiplex PCR was performed. TCRdb itself ran the multiplex PCR reads through MiXCR, one entry per CDR3 protein. The sample contains hundreds of thousands of distinct CDR3 sequences, about a fifth of which appear only once. The V gene's germline CDR1 is SQVTM and CDR2 ANQGSEA. CDR3 length: 14 residues.

The sequenced sample consisted of peripheral blood. This TCR came from a woman aged 18 to 35 with stable Graves' hyperthyroidism. Some clones in this sample may be carry-over from other donors' samples. The V gene is TRBV29-1, the J gene TRBJ2-7; D is possibly TRBD1 (6 bases). CDR3 in amino acids: CSVDAKTGESELYF. Here the CDR3 DNA reads TGCAGCGTGGACGCGAAGACAGGAGAATCCGAGCTGTACTTC.